This TCR beta chain was retrieved from a study of PD-L1 blockade in urothelial cancer. Whole-study context: Analysis of blood occurred 3 weeks (second dose) and 6 weeks after treatment start. Blood-derived samples held a median roughly 150,000 T cells.

General study findings and limits: Prediction of better survival came from below-median pretreatment blood TCR clonality.

Germline CDR1 reads SGHRS; CDR2 reads YFSETQ. Between the trimmed V and J ends, which lost 2 bases and 5 bases, there was a span of 17 bases. The CDR3 runs to 15 residues. For this clone: Its antigen remains unknown.

In each PCR, synthetic TCR analog templates were spiked in. TCRdb's copy holds only in-frame clones and misses some; the assay was immunoSEQ multiplex PCR. The sample records 100,000 to 150,000 clones, 84% being singletons. The time point: pretreatment peripheral blood. This chain links TRBV5-1 with TRBJ2-7; tentatively, D is TRBD2 (6 bases). This TCR derives from a man aged 50 to 59 with urothelial cancer. The specimen was PBMCs, collected around atezolizumab (anti-PD-L1) treatment. CDR3 sequence: CASSLWDSPVHEQYF. The CDR3 DNA is TGCGCCAGCAGCTTATGGGACTCGCCGGTCCACGAGCAGTACTTC.